This TCR beta chain was obtained from a study of cytomegalovirus exposure and HLA in healthy donors. Points from the study as a whole: The classifier, whose performance was assessed in both the original and validation cohorts, reportedly diagnosed cytomegalovirus status with high specificity and sensitivity.

The CDR3 length is 16 residues. Germline loops: CDR1 MNHEY, CDR2 SVGAGI. Losses at the gene ends were 2 bases for V and 1 base for J; bases not matched to a gene: 1. The PCR contained 60 Vbeta and 13 Jbeta primers. Using immunoSEQ multiplex PCR, the repertoire was profiled, and TCRdb retains in-frame clones only, with some absent. The table shows under 150,000 clones, with about 61% occurring only once. Remarks on this clone: The antigen is unknown.

V gene TRBV6-5 combines with J gene TRBJ2-3, with 12 bases identical to TRBD1. Sequencing was carried out using PBMCs. The receptor's source is a man aged 18 to 29 in good health and CMV-seropositive. Here the CDR3 reads CASSYGTGGGTDTQYF. In DNA form, the CDR3 reads TGTGCCAGCAGTTACGGGACAGGGGGCGGCACAGATACGCAGTATTTT.